Below are 22 T cell receptor beta chains sequenced from a single sample in a study of cytomegalovirus exposure and HLA in healthy donors. The data were produced by immunoSEQ multiplex PCR, yet TCRdb's version contains in-frame clones alone and is incomplete. The sample gives around 120,000 clones, 80% to 90% of which show up once; around 4.5% is in the top ten. The source material was PBMCs. The receptor set was obtained from a young man in good health and CMV-seropositive.

This rearrangement joins TRBV27 to TRBJ1-1, with 7 bases identical to TRBD1. There are 13 residues in the CDR3. With V trimmed by 6 bases and J by 5 bases, 6 bases remained unmatched. In germline, CDR1 is MNHEY, CDR2 SMNVEV (reference sequence). In nucleotides, the CDR3 is TGTGCCAGCAGCCTCGCAGGGGGAACTGAAGCTTTCTTT. Protein product: CASSLAGGTEAFF.

For this clone: At one end, the junction sequence differs from germline, possibly due to a read error. The chain uses TRBV6-5 and TRBJ2-3, with 8 positions matching TRBD1. The CDR3 is 13 residues long. In germline, CDR1 is MNHEY, CDR2 SVGAGI. The CDR3 nucleotides are TGTGCCAGCAGTTACTCGCGGACAGGGAGTTGGAAGTTT. Its translation is CASSYSRTGSWKF.

The V call is TRBV18, the J call TRBJ1-1; 8 bases agree with TRBD1. Germline CDR1 and CDR2: KGHSH and LQKENI. V was pared by 4 bases and J by 4 bases, with 11 bases of the junction left unmatched. The CDR3 is 16 amino acids. This chain's CDR3 is CASSRLLQGVTTEAFF. The CDR3 DNA reads TGTGCCAGCTCACGGTTATTACAGGGGGTGACCACTGAAGCTTTCTTT.

The chain carries TRBV5-5 and TRBJ1-5, with a weak D call TRBD1 (6 bases). This CDR3 is 15 amino acids long. CDR1 SGHKS and CDR2 YYEKEE come from the germline V gene (reference sequence). Trimming took 0 bases from V and 10 from J, leaving 17 bases between them. CDR3 residues: CASSLVAGPGEPQHF. CDR3 in DNA: TGTGCCAGCAGCTTGGTCGCAGGACCAGGGGAACCCCAGCATTTT.

The V and J genes are TRBV15 and TRBJ1-2, with a possible D match to TRBD1 (6 bases). Germline CDR1 reads LNHNV; CDR2 reads YYDKDF (reference sequence). The CDR3 is made up of 15 amino acids. The germline V and J ends were trimmed by 0 bases and 4 bases, with 12 bases remaining between them. CDR3 sequence (DNA): TGTGCCACCAGCAGAGAGGGGGGGCCGAGCTATGGCTACACCTTC. It is translated as CATSREGGPSYGYTF.

The V call is TRBV7-9, the J call TRBJ2-1, with TRBD1 matching over 9 bases. The CDR3 contains 15 residues. V dropped 6 bases and J dropped 3; count of bases not matched to a gene: 6. Per germline, CDR1 SEHNR and CDR2 FQNEAQ (reference sequence). The CDR3 DNA sequence: TGTGCCAGCAGGCTAGGGGACAGGGACTACAATGAGCAGTTCTTC. This translates into CASRLGDRDYNEQFF. Full variable domain (outside the CDR3, taken from reference TRBV7-9 and TRBJ2-1): DTGVSQNPRHKITKRGQNVTFRCDPISEHNRLYWYRQTLGQGPEFLTYFQNEAQLEKSRLLSDRFSAERPKGSFSTLEIQRTEQGDSAMYLCASRLGDRDYNEQFFGPGTRLTVL.

The chain carries TRBV7-2 and TRBJ1-3; D not resolved. This CDR3 spans 13 amino acids. V shed 2 bases and J shed 0 bases, with 2 bases lying between them. Germline CDR1 reads SGHTA; CDR2 reads FQGNSA. In nucleotides, the CDR3 is TGTGCCAGCAGCTTACTCTCTGGAAACACCATATATTTT. Its translation: CASSLLSGNTIYF.

The V and J genes are TRBV18 and TRBJ2-7, with 15 bases that match TRBD2. The CDR3 spans 18 residues. V shed 2 bases and J 0 bases; nucleotides not matched to a gene: 5. Germline-derived CDR1 and CDR2 are KGHSH and LQKENI. CDR3 amino acids: CASSPSGTSGGSSYEQYF. CDR3 DNA sequence: TGTGCCAGCTCACCATCCGGGACTAGCGGGGGGAGCTCCTACGAGCAGTACTTC.

The chain has TRBV19 and TRBJ1-1; D possibly corresponds to TRBD1 (5 bases). The CDR3 has 14 amino acids. V shed 6 bases and J shed 5 bases, with 16 bases lying between them. The V gene's germline CDR1 is LNHDA and CDR2 SQIVND (reference sequence). CDR3: CASSPTIGGTEAFF. The CDR3 bases are TGTGCCAGTAGCCCGACGATTGGGGGGACTGAAGCTTTCTTT.

In this sample, this clone turned up a few times. The rearrangement joins TRBV7-2 to TRBJ1-2; the D gene is possibly TRBD1 (6 bases). This CDR3 has 14 amino acids. Germline V gene sequence: CDR1 SGHTA, CDR2 FQGNSA. Trimming pared 1 base from V and 2 bases from J, leaving 8 bases between. The CDR3 reads CASSLGTENYGYTF. DNA for the CDR3: TGTGCCAGCAGCTTAGGGACAGAGAACTATGGCTACACCTTC.

This chain joins TRBV5-1 and TRBJ1-3, with 8 bases fitting TRBD1. After removal of 0 bases from V and 3 bases from J, the junction contained 2 bases not matched to a gene. CDR1 and CDR2 (germline): SGHRS, YFSETQ. The CDR3 contains 15 residues. CDR3 in DNA: TGCGCCAGCAGCTTGGGACAGGGGCTTGGAAACACCATATATTTT. Protein: CASSLGQGLGNTIYF.

The chain is built from TRBV5-6 and TRBJ2-1; D unclear. CDR3 size: 12 residues. Germline assignment: CDR1 SGHDT and CDR2 YYEEEE. The V gene lost 0 bases and the J gene lost 7 bases, with 5 bases spanning the gap. The CDR3 DNA reads TGTGCCAGCAGCTTGGCCCCGAATGAGCAGTTCTTC. Residues: CASSLAPNEQFF.

This clone was observed once. The CDR3 region is CASSLGTSGTDTQYF. CDR3 in DNA: TGTGCCAGCAGCTTAGGTACTAGCGGCACAGATACGCAGTATTTT. The rearrangement uses TRBV11-3 and TRBJ2-3; 7 bases fit TRBD2. The V gene end was trimmed by 1 base and the J gene end by 1 base; junction bases not matched to a gene: 2. The CDR3 is 15 residues long. Per germline, CDR1 SGHNT and CDR2 YENEEA.

The chain employs TRBV27 and TRBJ1-4; no firm D call. V gave up 4 bases and J gave up 10 bases, with 16 bases separating them. CDR3 size: 14 residues. Germline V lookup: CDR1 MNHEY, CDR2 SMNVEV (reference sequence). In nucleotides, the CDR3 is TGTGCCAGCAGTTCGGACGGAGAACGGGGAAAACTGTTTTTT. Residues: CASSSDGERGKLFF.

This clone was recorded only once. V usage is TRBV14 and J usage is TRBJ2-1; TRBD1 is a possible D gene (6 bases). V lost 6 bases to trimming and J lost 7 bases, with 10 bases between them. CDR1 is SGHDN, CDR2 FVKESK, per germline. The CDR3 sequence is 12 residues long. In nucleotides, the CDR3 is TGTGCCAGCAGGGCTACAGGGAATGAGCAGTTCTTC. Its protein is CASRATGNEQFF.

This clone was counted only a few times. The rearrangement links TRBV27 to TRBJ2-5; a possible D gene is TRBD1 (5 bases). CDR1 MNHEY and CDR2 SMNVEV come from the germline V gene (reference sequence). The V gene lost 11 bases and the J gene lost 4 bases, with 17 bases spanning the gap. The CDR3 has 13 residues. The CDR3: CASKGPWGETQYF. CDR3 coding DNA: TGTGCCTCAAAGGGGCCGTGGGGAGAGACCCAGTACTTC.

The chain combines TRBV6-1 with TRBJ1-6; weak D call: TRBD1 (6 bases). The V end lost 4 bases, the J end lost 2 bases, and 12 bases lay between the germline ends. The CDR3 runs to 16 residues. Germline CDR1 and CDR2: MNHNS and SASEGT. CDR3 DNA sequence: TGTGCCAGCAGTGTTAGGGGGAGTACCTATAATTCACCCCTCCACTTT. It specifies CASSVRGSTYNSPLHF.

This clone was counted once. This chain joins TRBV7-9 and TRBJ1-3; no clear D gene. Germline lookup yields CDR1 SEHNR and CDR2 FQNEAQ (reference sequence). The CDR3 totals 16 residues. V was trimmed by 1 base and J by 1 base, leaving 11 bases between them. The CDR3 DNA reads as TGTGCCAGCAGCTTAGACATTAAACCTTCTGGAAACACCATATATTTT. Translated, it gives CASSLDIKPSGNTIYF.

The chain recombines TRBV7-9 with TRBJ2-7, with 7 bases aligning to TRBD1. Germline CDR1 SEHNR, CDR2 FQNEAQ (reference sequence). Unmatched junction bases numbered 6, after V lost 5 bases and J lost 2 bases. There are 14 residues in the CDR3. The CDR3 loop is CASSPGDRAYEQYF. In DNA, the CDR3 is TGTGCCAGCAGCCCCGGGGACAGAGCCTACGAGCAGTACTTC. Using reference TRBV7-9 and TRBJ2-7 for the parts outside the CDR3, the full variable domain is DTGVSQNPRHKITKRGQNVTFRCDPISEHNRLYWYRQTLGQGPEFLTYFQNEAQLEKSRLLSDRFSAERPKGSFSTLEIQRTEQGDSAMYLCASSPGDRAYEQYFGPGTRLTVT.

This chain joins TRBV4-1 and TRBJ1-3, with unresolved D. CDR1 is MGHRA, CDR2 YSYEKL, per germline. Trimming stripped 2 bases from V and 0 bases from J, with 8 bases between. The CDR3 has 15 amino acids. The CDR3, as DNA: TGCGCCAGCAGCCAACCCCGGGACTCTGGAAACACCATATATTTT. It translates to CASSQPRDSGNTIYF.

The J gene is TRBJ2-5, the V gene TRBV11-2; 12 bases fit TRBD1. J gave up 2 bases and V 4 bases, and 14 bases lay outside the gene matches. The CDR3 sequence is 19 residues long. The germline V gene has CDR1 SGHAT and CDR2 FQNNGV. The CDR3 here is CASSWGPGQGAEKQETQYF. For the CDR3, the DNA is TGTGCCAGCAGCTGGGGGCCGGGACAGGGGGCCGAAAAACAAGAGACCCAGTACTTC.

V gene TRBV4-3 combines with J gene TRBJ1-4, with 10 bases aligning to TRBD1. Germline CDR1 and CDR2: LGHNA and YSLEER. This CDR3 comprises 15 residues. The trim removed 4 bases at V and 5 bases at J, leaving 4 bases unmatched. The CDR3 bases are TGCGCCAGCAGCCCTCAGGGACAGGGGAATGAAAAACTGTTTTTT. Residues: CASSPQGQGNEKLFF.